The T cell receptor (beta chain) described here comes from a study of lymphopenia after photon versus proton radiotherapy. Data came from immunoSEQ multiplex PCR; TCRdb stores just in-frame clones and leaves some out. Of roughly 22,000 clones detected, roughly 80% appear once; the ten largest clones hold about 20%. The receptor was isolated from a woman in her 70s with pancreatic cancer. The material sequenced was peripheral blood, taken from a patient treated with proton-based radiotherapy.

CDR3 in amino acids: CAISEGVAGDTQYF. The DNA of the CDR3 is TGTGCCATCAGTGAAGGGGTAGCAGGAGATACGCAGTATTTT. The chain has TRBV10-3 and TRBJ2-3, with TRBD1 as a possible D gene (5 bases). Germline V gene data show CDR1 as ENHRY and CDR2 as SYGVKD. With 3 bases removed from V and 5 bases from J, the gap between germline ends came to 12 bases. CDR3 length equals 14 residues.